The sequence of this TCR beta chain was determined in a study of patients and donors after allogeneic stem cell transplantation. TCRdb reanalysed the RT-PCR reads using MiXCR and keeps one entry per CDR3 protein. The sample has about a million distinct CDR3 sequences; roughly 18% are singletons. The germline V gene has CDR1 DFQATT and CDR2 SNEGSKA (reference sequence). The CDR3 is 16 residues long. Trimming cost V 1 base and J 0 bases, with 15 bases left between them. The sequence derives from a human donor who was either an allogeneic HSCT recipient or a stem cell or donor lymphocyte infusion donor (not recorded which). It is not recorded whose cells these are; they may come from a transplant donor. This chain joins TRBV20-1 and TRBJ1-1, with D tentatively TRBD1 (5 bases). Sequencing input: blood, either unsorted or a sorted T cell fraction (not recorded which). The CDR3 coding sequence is TGCAGTGCTAGAGGCCCAGGGATAAGTATGAACACTGAAGCTTTCTTT. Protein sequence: CSARGPGISMNTEAFF.